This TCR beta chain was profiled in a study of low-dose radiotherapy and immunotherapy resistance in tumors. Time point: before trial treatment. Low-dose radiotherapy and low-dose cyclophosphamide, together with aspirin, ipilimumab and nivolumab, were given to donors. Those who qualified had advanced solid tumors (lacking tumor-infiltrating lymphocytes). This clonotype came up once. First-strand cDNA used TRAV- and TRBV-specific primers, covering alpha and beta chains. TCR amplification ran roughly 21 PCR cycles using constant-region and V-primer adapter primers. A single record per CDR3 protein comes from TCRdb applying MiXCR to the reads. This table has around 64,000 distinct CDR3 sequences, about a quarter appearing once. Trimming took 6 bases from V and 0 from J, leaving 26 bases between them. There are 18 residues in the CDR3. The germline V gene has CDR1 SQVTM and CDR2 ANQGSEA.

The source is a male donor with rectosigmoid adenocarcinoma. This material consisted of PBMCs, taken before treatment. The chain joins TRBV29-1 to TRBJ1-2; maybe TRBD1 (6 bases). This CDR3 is CSVGGGGGRARANYGYTF. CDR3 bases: TGCAGCGTAGGAGGAGGGGGGGGCCGCGCCCGAGCTAACTATGGCTACACCTTC.